This paragraph covers one TCR beta chain sequence. These data are taken from a study of blood T cell repertoires in COVID-19. CDR3 length: 15 residues. The V gene end was trimmed by 2 bases and the J gene end by 4 bases; junction bases not matched to a gene: 1. The germline V gene encodes CDR1 MNHEY and CDR2 SMNVEV (reference sequence). TCRdb keeps only in-frame clones here, not all; method: immunoSEQ multiplex PCR. The sample includes about 230,000 clones, about 85% of them seen just once. The origin of this receptor is an elderly woman with active or convalescent COVID-19. The chain is built from TRBV27 and TRBJ2-3; 12 nucleotides line up with TRBD2. Sequenced: peripheral blood. The CDR3: CASSLRLAGADTQYF. The CDR3 nucleotides read TGTGCCAGCAGTTTACGACTAGCGGGAGCAGATACGCAGTATTTT.